These 23 T cell receptor beta chains were all obtained from the same sample, sequenced in a study of sequential checkpoint blockade in melanoma. The repertoire was sequenced with immunoSEQ multiplex PCR; TCRdb's copy has only in-frame clones and lacks some. The sample holds about 40,000 clones, 86% seen once. Treatment reported: randomized to nivolumab then ipilimumab (arm A) or the reverse (arm B). This specimen consisted of CD8+ T cells sorted from blood (inferred from file names), obtained from a patient given nivolumab and ipilimumab in sequence. The origin of the receptors is a human donor with melanoma.

The CDR3 sequence: CASSPQYGLAGKEQYF. The CDR3 coding sequence is TGTGCCAGCAGTCCACAATACGGACTAGCGGGAAAGGAGCAGTACTTC. V usage is TRBV28 and J usage is TRBJ2-7, with TRBD2 matching 12 bases. V lost 5 bases and J lost 7; bases outside the gene matches: 12. This CDR3 is 16 amino acids long. Germline-derived CDR1 and CDR2 are MDHEN and SYDVKM.

Comment on this clone: Sequence at one end of the junction differs from germline and may be a read error. The identical CDR3 is also encoded by other nucleotide sequences in the sample. The chain carries TRBV6-5 and TRBJ1-2; possibly TRBD1 for D (5 bases). This CDR3 has 14 residues. The V gene's germline CDR1 is MNHEY and CDR2 SVGAGI. DNA for the CDR3: TGCGCCAGCAGTTACCAGGGCGGTACCTATGGCTACACCTTC. Translating it yields CASSYQGGTYGYTF.

This chain uses TRBV4-1 with TRBJ2-3; 8 bases match TRBD2. The CDR3 runs to 15 residues. The ends lost 0 bases at V and 4 bases at J; junction bases unmatched: 3. The V gene's germline CDR1 is MGHRA and CDR2 YSYEKL. The CDR3 coding sequence is TGCGCCAGCAGCCAAGAGCAGACTAGCGCAGATACGCAGTATTTT. Amino acid sequence: CASSQEQTSADTQYF.

The chain recombines TRBV5-1 with TRBJ1-1, with TRBD1 matching over 8 bases. V gave up 5 bases and J gave up 0 bases; unmatched junction bases: 3. CDR1 and CDR2 (germline): SGHRS, YFSETQ. This CDR3 contains 14 residues. The CDR3 DNA follows: TGCGCCAGCAGGGCAGGGGGCATGAACACTGAAGCTTTCTTT. As protein: CASRAGGMNTEAFF.

V and J are TRBV27 and TRBJ2-7; a weak D match, TRBD2 (6 bases). CDR3 size: 16 residues. Germline values: CDR1 MNHEY, CDR2 SMNVEV (reference sequence). Trimming cost V 3 bases and J 3 bases, with 18 bases left between them. The CDR3 sequence: CASSLSAGSGFYEQYV. The CDR3 DNA sequence: TGTGCCAGCAGTTTGTCGGCGGGGTCAGGGTTCTACGAGCAGTACGTC.

V is TRBV6-5 and J is TRBJ1-3; D gene unclear. Deletions cut 0 bases from V and 0 bases from J, with 6 bases between. The germline V gene has CDR1 MNHEY and CDR2 SVGAGI. The CDR3 totals 15 residues. The CDR3 nucleotides read TGTGCCAGCAGTTACTCGAGGGCCTCTGGAAACACCATATATTTT. This encodes CASSYSRASGNTIYF.

This clone is a singleton in its sample. The V and J genes are TRBV7-9 and TRBJ2-3, with D maybe TRBD2 (5 bases). The V end was cut by 3 bases, the J end by 0 bases, with 13 bases between. The V gene's germline CDR1 is SEHNR and CDR2 FQNEAQ (reference sequence). The CDR3 sequence is 16 residues long. CDR3: CASSFSGMTSTDTQYF. CDR3 bases: TGTGCCAGCAGCTTTTCGGGAATGACTAGCACAGATACGCAGTATTTT.

This clone was seen a handful of times. V and J are TRBV5-6 and TRBJ2-3; 9 bases are shared with TRBD2. J was trimmed by 6 bases and V by 3 bases; bases with no gene match: 17. CDR1 is SGHDT and CDR2 is YYEEEE in the germline V gene. This CDR3 spans 18 amino acids. In DNA, the CDR3 is TGTGCCAGCAGCTCGGTTGTTTGGCGGGAGGGAGGGGCCGATACGCAGTATTTT. It translates to CASSSVVWREGGADTQYF. Complete variable domain (other parts from reference TRBV5-6 and TRBJ2-3): DAGVTQSPTHLIKTRGQQVTLRCSPKSGHDTVSWYQQALGQGPQFIFQYYEEEERQRGNFPDRFSGHQFPNYSSELNVNALLLGDSALYLCASSSVVWREGGADTQYFGPGTRLTVL.

This clone occurred once. The rearrangement joins TRBV7-8 to TRBJ2-3; 8 bases align to TRBD2. The CDR3 is 15 residues long. Germline loops: CDR1 SGHVS, CDR2 FQNEAQ. Germline trimming cut 4 bases from V and 3 bases from J; bases unmatched to any gene: 6. The CDR3 here is CASSSWTSQTDTQYF. Here the CDR3 DNA reads TGTGCCAGCAGCTCGTGGACTAGCCAGACAGATACGCAGTATTTT.

The V and J genes are TRBV7-9 and TRBJ1-1; 10 bases are a match to TRBD1. This CDR3 is 14 amino acids long. CDR1 and CDR2 from the germline V gene are SEHNR and FQNEAQ (reference sequence). Unmatched junction bases numbered 2, after V lost 6 bases and J lost 1 base. CDR3 protein: CASRGQGQNTEAFF. In DNA form, the CDR3 reads TGTGCCAGCAGGGGACAGGGGCAGAACACTGAAGCTTTCTTT.

The CDR3 DNA reads as TGCGCCAGCAGCCAAGATACTAGCACAGATACGCAGTATTTT. It specifies CASSQDTSTDTQYF. This chain connects TRBV4-1 to TRBJ2-3; no clear D. This CDR3 is built from 14 residues. Trimming stripped 0 bases from V and 0 bases from J, with 4 bases between. Germline V gene lookup returns CDR1 MGHRA and CDR2 YSYEKL.

The chain has TRBV27 and TRBJ1-2; the match to TRBD1 covers 7 bases. Germline-derived CDR1 and CDR2 are MNHEY and SMNVEV (reference sequence). The ends lost 0 bases at V and 4 bases at J; junction bases unmatched: 2. There are 14 residues in the CDR3. The CDR3 nucleotides are TGTGCCAGCAGTTTATCGGGACAGACCTATGGCTACACCTTC. It specifies CASSLSGQTYGYTF.

This chain joins TRBV27 and TRBJ1-5, with a possible D match to TRBD1 (5 bases). V was trimmed by 5 bases and J by 2 bases, leaving 13 bases between them. The germline CDR1 and CDR2 sequences are MNHEY and SMNVEV (reference sequence). There are 15 residues in the CDR3. CDR3 DNA: TGTGCCAGCAGTCTTGCAGGGATTGGCAATCAGCCCCAGCATTTT. Protein sequence: CASSLAGIGNQPQHF.

This rearrangement joins TRBV21-1 to TRBJ2-7; the table gives TRBD1 as D, unverified against the DNA. TRBV21-1 is given as a pseudogene. There are 18 residues in the CDR3. CDR3: CASSKEGFGVRSHHEQYV. For the CDR3, the DNA is TGTGCCAGCAGCAAAGAGGGGTTTGGGGTGAGGTCCCACCACGAGCAGTACGTC.

This chain joins TRBV9 and TRBJ2-5; the D gene is possibly TRBD1 (6 bases). Near its end, the DNA agrees better with TRBJ2-7, so the J call may be wrong. Germline lookup yields CDR1 SGDLS and CDR2 YYNGEE. The CDR3 covers 15 residues. The CDR3 sequence: CASSAEDSYNYEQYF. CDR3 DNA: TGTGCCAGCAGCGCCGAGGACAGTTACAACTACGAGCAGTACTTC.

In DNA form, the CDR3 reads TGCGCCAGCAGCTTCGGGGGTGCTGAAGCTTTCTTT. This translates into CASSFGGAEAFF. The chain employs TRBV5-1 and TRBJ1-1, with D perhaps TRBD1 (5 bases). This CDR3 spans 12 amino acids. V was clipped by 2 bases and J by 6 bases, with 8 bases between them. Germline-derived CDR1 and CDR2 are SGHRS and YFSETQ.

The chain joins TRBV28 to TRBJ2-1; weak D call: TRBD2 (5 bases). This CDR3 region has 15 residues. The V and J ends lost 4 bases and 3 bases respectively, with 13 bases between them. The germline CDR1 and CDR2 sequences are MDHEN and SYDVKM. The CDR3 protein is CASSSSGDIYNEQFF. CDR3 coding DNA: TGTGCCAGCAGTTCCAGCGGAGATATCTACAATGAGCAGTTCTTC.

This clone was seen more than once but under ten times. The gene calls are TRBV9 and TRBJ2-7; no clear D gene. Germline CDR1 reads SGDLS; CDR2 reads YYNGEE. The CDR3 is 14 residues long. The V and J ends lost 0 bases and 0 bases respectively, with 7 bases between them. The CDR3 sequence is CASSVVPSSYEQYF. As DNA, the CDR3 is TGTGCCAGCAGCGTAGTGCCCAGCTCCTACGAGCAGTACTTC.

The chain recombines TRBV7-8 with TRBJ2-5; maybe TRBD1 (6 bases). The J call may be in error: the DNA end matches TRBJ2-7 better. CDR3 length equals 13 residues. Germline CDR1 reads SGHVS; CDR2 reads FQNEAQ. CDR3 sequence (DNA): TGTGCCAGCAGCAACAGGGAGCCCTACGAGCAGTACTTC. It codes for CASSNREPYEQYF.

The CDR3 spells CASSQALAPGERWFF. CDR3 in DNA: TGCGCCAGCAGCCAAGCCCTGGCACCAGGGGAACGATGGTTCTTC. This rearrangement joins TRBV4-1 to TRBJ2-1, with D possibly TRBD1 on 6 matching bases. Germline CDR1 MGHRA, CDR2 YSYEKL. Trimming removed 1 base at V and 15 bases at J, with 22 bases between. The CDR3 totals 15 residues.

This chain uses TRBV7-9 with TRBJ2-1, with 9 positions matching TRBD2. This CDR3 comprises 15 residues. Germline V lookup: CDR1 SEHNR, CDR2 FQNEAQ (reference sequence). V lost 6 bases, J lost 1 base, and 4 bases stayed unmatched. CDR3 nucleotides: TGTGCCAGCAGAGACGGACTAGCGTCCTACAATGAGCAGTTCTTC. It yields the protein CASRDGLASYNEQFF.

The chain carries TRBV5-4 and TRBJ1-6, with 7 positions matching TRBD1. Germline values: CDR1 SGHNT, CDR2 YYREEE (reference sequence). V was pared by 0 bases and J by 16 bases, with 1 base of the junction left unmatched. CDR3 size: 11 residues. The CDR3 DNA follows: TGTGCCAGCAGCTTGGGACAGGGACTCCACTTT. This gives the protein CASSLGQGLHF.

This clone is a singleton in its sample. The chain combines TRBV7-8 with TRBJ1-1; D gene unclear. Germline V gene lookup returns CDR1 SGHVS and CDR2 FQNEAQ. The CDR3 is 16 residues long. V lost 0 bases, J lost 0 bases, and 11 bases lay in between. The CDR3 sequence is CASSLARERMNTEAFF. The CDR3, as DNA: TGTGCCAGCAGCTTAGCGAGGGAGCGAATGAACACTGAAGCTTTCTTT.